This is a list of T cell receptor beta chains from one sample in a study of blood T cell repertoires in COVID-19. Only in-frame clones appear in the TCRdb table, and some are missing; sequencing was by immunoSEQ multiplex PCR. The data show about 73,000 clones, with 77% seen just once and 2% to 2.5% held by the top ten. The sample comprised peripheral blood. The source of these receptors is a man aged 70 or older with COVID-19, enrolled during active disease. CDR3s leave out the opening cysteine and the closing phenylalanine or tryptophan. Each record gives: J gene, D gene, V gene, CDR3 protein. The D gene is left open where the match is weak.

J gene: TRBJ1-1
D gene: -
V gene: TRBV30
CDR3 protein: AWRTGETDTEAF

J gene: TRBJ1-2
D gene: TRBD1
V gene: TRBV4-3
CDR3 protein: ASSQVQDRVSHGYT

J gene: TRBJ2-2
D gene: -
V gene: TRBV4-1
CDR3 protein: ASSQDTGLTGELF

J gene: TRBJ1-5
D gene: -
V gene: TRBV6-2/TRBV6-3
CDR3 protein: ASSLAQILNQPQH

J gene: TRBJ1-1
D gene: -
V gene: TRBV5-6
CDR3 protein: ASSPRGGPYTEAF

J gene: TRBJ1-6
D gene: -
V gene: TRBV2
CDR3 protein: ASSPGTYNSPLH

J gene: TRBJ2-3
D gene: TRBD2
V gene: TRBV28
CDR3 protein: ASIGLAGVRGTQY

J gene: TRBJ1-1
D gene: TRBD1
V gene: TRBV4-1
CDR3 protein: ASSPGTVQESF

J gene: TRBJ1-4
D gene: -
V gene: TRBV15
CDR3 protein: ATSRDSGSTNEKLF

J gene: TRBJ2-1
D gene: TRBD2
V gene: TRBV28
CDR3 protein: ASSFVGRADDEQF

J gene: TRBJ2-7
D gene: TRBD1
V gene: TRBV28
CDR3 protein: ASSPRGYTYEQY

J gene: TRBJ2-7
D gene: TRBD1
V gene: TRBV5-4
CDR3 protein: ASSLEGASSYEQY

J gene: TRBJ1-3
D gene: TRBD1
V gene: TRBV5-4
CDR3 protein: ASSPTGSGNTIY

J gene: TRBJ2-3
D gene: TRBD2
V gene: TRBV7-2
CDR3 protein: ASSPLGGGPADTQY

J gene: TRBJ2-1
D gene: TRBD2
V gene: TRBV18
CDR3 protein: ASSPGSGIGQF

J gene: TRBJ1-6
D gene: TRBD1
V gene: TRBV18
CDR3 protein: ASSPGIRGQGNSPLH

J gene: TRBJ1-3
D gene: -
V gene: TRBV7-2
CDR3 protein: ASSLNWGGGNTIY

J gene: TRBJ1-5
D gene: TRBD1
V gene: TRBV28
CDR3 protein: ASTAGTVSNQPQH

J gene: TRBJ2-1
D gene: TRBD1
V gene: TRBV7-3
CDR3 protein: ASSSYSGGYEQF

J gene: TRBJ2-1
D gene: TRBD2
V gene: TRBV2
CDR3 protein: ASSKTGLVPNEQF

J gene: TRBJ2-2
D gene: TRBD2
V gene: TRBV29-1
CDR3 protein: SVVLVAGLAGTGELF

J gene: TRBJ1-4
D gene: TRBD1
V gene: TRBV11-1
CDR3 protein: ASSSDRNYNEKLF

J gene: TRBJ1-4
D gene: -
V gene: TRBV7-9
CDR3 protein: ASSLLAWATNEKLF

J gene: TRBJ1-2
D gene: -
V gene: TRBV6-5
CDR3 protein: ASRSRPMGYGYT